Listed below are T cell receptor beta chains from one sample, sequenced in a study of blood T cell repertoires in COVID-19. Clones were read by immunoSEQ multiplex PCR, and TCRdb kept only the in-frame ones, dropping some. The sample includes just over 250,000 clones, more than 75% of them seen just once. Source material: peripheral blood. These receptors came from a woman between 45 and 60 years old with acute or convalescent COVID-19. Both conserved end residues are trimmed from each CDR3. The order of the fields is CDR3 protein, V gene, D gene, CDR3 length, J gene. A D gene is named only where the DNA matches it firmly.

ASSAEGQWNYGYT	TRBV7-3	TRBD1	13	TRBJ1-2
ASSDSSGVYNEQF	TRBV9	TRBD2	13	TRBJ2-1
ASSSLAAASYEQY	TRBV27	TRBD2	13	TRBJ2-7
ASSARETLRETQY	TRBV11-1	NA	13	TRBJ2-5
ASSIARTDTQY	TRBV19	NA	11	TRBJ2-3
ASSHRDNRSN	TRBV6-5	NA	10	TRBJ2-3
ASSHGAGVNTEAF	TRBV7-9	NA	13	TRBJ1-1
ASGTGYQPQH	TRBV27	TRBD1	10	TRBJ1-5
ATSDPGTRTGRGQF	TRBV24-1	NA	14	TRBJ2-1
ASSQDGAAMNTEAF	TRBV4-1	NA	14	TRBJ1-1
ASSLGGTSGPRDTQY	TRBV7-9	TRBD2	15	TRBJ2-3
ASSLAGLYGYT	TRBV5-1	NA	11	TRBJ1-2
ASSQEYPIRGAWNSPLH	TRBV3-1/TRBV3-2	NA	17	TRBJ1-6
ASSERGTRDNNEQF	TRBV28	TRBD2	14	TRBJ2-1
ASSPFSLRLAGGPDNEQF	TRBV7-3	TRBD2	18	TRBJ2-1
ATSETSGSSYNEQF	TRBV24-1	TRBD2	14	TRBJ2-1
ASSPRRRTSGTYTDTQY	TRBV18	TRBD2	17	TRBJ2-3
ASSFGHISGNTIY	TRBV11-2	NA	13	TRBJ1-3
ASSFLRAGETQY	TRBV5-1	NA	12	TRBJ2-5
ASSWRDRGEAF	TRBV7-2	TRBD1	11	TRBJ1-1
SARTGETQY	TRBV20-1	NA	9	TRBJ2-5
SASLGLYTEAF	TRBV20-1	NA	11	TRBJ1-1
ASSEPGTTQYNEQF	TRBV25-1	NA	14	TRBJ2-1
ASSLRWGQGATPEAF	TRBV5-6	TRBD1	15	TRBJ1-1
ASRETGQGNTEAF	TRBV5-1	TRBD1	13	TRBJ1-1
ASSGAGGRGRIETQY	TRBV2	TRBD1	15	TRBJ2-5
ASSLLSGDTGELF	TRBV7-2	NA	13	TRBJ2-2
ASGASGEETQY	TRBV19	TRBD2	11	TRBJ2-5
ASSPRRDSRGEKLF	TRBV7-9	TRBD1	14	TRBJ1-4
ASSPTLQGAFTGELF	TRBV5-5	TRBD1	15	TRBJ2-2
ASSLAASRGTEAF	TRBV5-1	NA	13	TRBJ1-1
ASSPGQGSADTQY	TRBV18	TRBD1	13	TRBJ2-3
ASSLLENTEAF	TRBV7-3	NA	11	TRBJ1-1
ASSTREAASYEQY	TRBV27	NA	13	TRBJ2-7
ASSLARASGRFGELF	TRBV28	TRBD2	15	TRBJ2-2